A single sample gave rise to the 10 T cell receptor beta chains below, sequenced in a study of shared clonotypes between healthy human individuals. The table came from immunoSEQ multiplex PCR; TCRdb's copy has only in-frame clones and leaves some out. The profile shows 2 million to 3 million clones, over 85% of them singletons. The sample consisted of naive CD4+ T cells from PBMCs. Subset noted: CD45RA+ positively selected. The receptors derive from a man aged 18-30 years in good health. Some clones in this sample may be carry-over from other donors' samples.

This chain connects TRBV19 to TRBJ1-5; 7 nucleotides agree with TRBD1. With V trimmed by 7 bases and J by 0 bases, 12 bases remained unmatched. The CDR3 runs 17 residues. Per the germline V gene, CDR1 is LNHDA and CDR2 is SQIVND (reference sequence). CDR3 sequence (DNA): TGTGCCAGTACCCCGGACAGGAGTGAGTATAGCAATCAGCCCCAGCATTTT. Encoded protein: CASTPDRSEYSNQPQHF.

The chain combines TRBV6-6 with TRBJ2-7, with D perhaps matching TRBD1 (5 bases). The CDR3 consists of 14 residues. Germline V gene data show CDR1 as MNHNY and CDR2 as SVGAGI (reference sequence). Deletions cut 6 bases from V and 2 bases from J, with 14 bases between. CDR3 region: CASSYRSYPYEQYF. CDR3 DNA sequence: TGTGCCAGCAGCTACAGGTCTTACCCCTACGAGCAGTACTTC.

The V call is TRBV7-6, the J call TRBJ2-3; D tentatively reads TRBD1 or TRBD2 (5 bases each). Germline lookup yields CDR1 SGHVS and CDR2 FNYEAQ. V lost 0 bases and J lost 9, with 16 bases in between. The CDR3 length is 15 residues. In nucleotides, the CDR3 is TGTGCCAGCAGCTTAGCTCCAGGGAGCCCAGGAACGCAGTATTTT. This sequence encodes CASSLAPGSPGTQYF.

V gene TRBV28 combines with J gene TRBJ1-2; no clear D. CDR3 size: 12 residues. Germline V gives CDR1 MDHEN, CDR2 SYDVKM. V lost 6 bases and J 7 bases, leaving 12 bases between the germline ends. The CDR3 sequence is CASSPLPTGYTF. CDR3 in DNA: TGTGCCAGCAGCCCCCTTCCCACTGGCTACACCTTC.

The V call is TRBV5-1, the J call TRBJ2-1; 7 nucleotides match TRBD1. This CDR3 spans 13 amino acids. The germline CDR1 and CDR2 sequences are SGHRS and YFSETQ. With V trimmed by 5 bases and J by 2 bases, 1 base remained unmatched. The CDR3 sequence: CASRTGAYNEQFF. The CDR3 coding sequence is TGCGCCAGCAGAACAGGGGCCTACAATGAGCAGTTCTTC.

This chain uses TRBV7-2 with TRBJ2-1; D not certain. Germline CDR1 is SGHTA and CDR2 is FQGNSA. The V end lost 2 bases, the J end lost 2 bases, and 7 bases lay between the germline ends. The length of the CDR3 is 14 residues. This CDR3 reads CASSLTLTYNEQFF. DNA of the CDR3: TGTGCCAGCAGCTTAACACTGACCTACAATGAGCAGTTCTTC. The variable domain in full, with the rest retrieved from reference TRBV7-2 and TRBJ2-1, is GAGVSQSPSNKVTEKGKDVELRCDPISGHTALYWYRQSLGQGLEFLIYFQGNSAPDKSGLPSDRFSAERTGGSVSTLTIQRTQQEDSAVYLCASSLTLTYNEQFFGPGTRLTVL.

This chain joins TRBV7-8 and TRBJ2-7; 8 bases are shared with TRBD2. This CDR3 comprises 13 residues. J gave up 3 bases and V 3 bases, and 1 base lay outside the gene matches. Germline V CDR1 and CDR2: SGHVS, FQNEAQ. The CDR3 DNA reads TGTGCCAGCAGCTTCACTAGCGGCTACGAGCAGTACTTC. This encodes CASSFTSGYEQYF.

This clone was picked up a small number of times. This chain uses TRBV2 with TRBJ1-1; unclear D gene. Germline loops: CDR1 SNHLY, CDR2 FYNNEI. The CDR3 extends over 11 amino acids. V lost 5 bases and J 8 bases, leaving 9 bases between the germline ends. The DNA of the CDR3 is TGTGCCAGCAGTCCGGGGTTGGAAGCTTTCTTT. Residues: CASSPGLEAFF.

The genes are TRBV5-6 and TRBJ1-1; a possible D gene is TRBD1 (6 bases). This CDR3 contains 14 residues. V shed 2 bases and J shed 5 bases, with 13 bases lying between them. Germline-derived CDR1 and CDR2 are SGHDT and YYEEEE. The CDR3 DNA follows: TGTGCCAGCAGCTTATTCGCAGGGGTGACTGAAGCTTTCTTT. Its protein product is CASSLFAGVTEAFF.

This chain uses TRBV4-2 with TRBJ2-7; the D gene is possibly TRBD1 (6 bases). V lost 2 bases and J lost 3, with 14 bases in between. Per germline, CDR1 LGHNA and CDR2 YNFKEQ. This CDR3 comprises 15 residues. CDR3 residues: CASSQQGSKGYEQYF. The CDR3 nucleotides read TGTGCCAGCAGCCAACAGGGGTCAAAGGGCTACGAGCAGTACTTC.